This TCR beta chain derives from a study of T cells in Graves' hyperthyroidism and ophthalmopathy. It was RNA transcripts that yielded the amplified TCR beta CDR3 regions. First-round RT-PCR targeting the TCR CDR3 was performed with the HTBI primer set. Using its own MiXCR run on the multiplex PCR reads, TCRdb lists one record per CDR3 protein. The sample shows approximately 600,000 distinct CDR3 sequences, about 17% of them seen only once. Germline V gene lookup returns CDR1 MDHEN and CDR2 SYDVKM. Trimming shortened V by 4 bases and J by 2 bases, and 9 bases separated the two germline ends. CDR3 size: 14 residues. Newly diagnosed patients aged 18 to 65 had hyperthyroidism of under 2 months' duration. This clonotype came up a few times.

The sample comprised blood. The receptor was derived from a woman under 40 with Graves' hyperthyroidism. The chain is built from TRBV28 and TRBJ1-3, with D unclear. The CDR3 loop reads CASSSGRTGNTIYF. The CDR3, as DNA: TGTGCCAGCAGTTCGGGAAGGACTGGAAACACCATATATTTT.